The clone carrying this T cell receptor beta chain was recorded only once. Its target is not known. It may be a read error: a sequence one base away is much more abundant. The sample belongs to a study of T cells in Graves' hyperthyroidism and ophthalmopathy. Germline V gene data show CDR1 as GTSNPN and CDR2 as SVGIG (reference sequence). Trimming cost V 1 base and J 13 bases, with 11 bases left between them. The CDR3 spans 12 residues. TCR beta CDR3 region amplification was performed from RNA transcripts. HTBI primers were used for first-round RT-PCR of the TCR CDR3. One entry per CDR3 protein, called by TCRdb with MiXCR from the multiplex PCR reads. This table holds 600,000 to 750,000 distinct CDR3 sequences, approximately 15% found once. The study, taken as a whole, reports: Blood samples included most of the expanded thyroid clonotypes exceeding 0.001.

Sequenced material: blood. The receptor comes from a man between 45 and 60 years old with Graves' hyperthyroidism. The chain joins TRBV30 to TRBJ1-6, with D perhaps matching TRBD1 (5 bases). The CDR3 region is CAWSASGTPLHF. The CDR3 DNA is TGTGCCTGGAGTGCTTCCGGGACCCCCCTCCACTTT.